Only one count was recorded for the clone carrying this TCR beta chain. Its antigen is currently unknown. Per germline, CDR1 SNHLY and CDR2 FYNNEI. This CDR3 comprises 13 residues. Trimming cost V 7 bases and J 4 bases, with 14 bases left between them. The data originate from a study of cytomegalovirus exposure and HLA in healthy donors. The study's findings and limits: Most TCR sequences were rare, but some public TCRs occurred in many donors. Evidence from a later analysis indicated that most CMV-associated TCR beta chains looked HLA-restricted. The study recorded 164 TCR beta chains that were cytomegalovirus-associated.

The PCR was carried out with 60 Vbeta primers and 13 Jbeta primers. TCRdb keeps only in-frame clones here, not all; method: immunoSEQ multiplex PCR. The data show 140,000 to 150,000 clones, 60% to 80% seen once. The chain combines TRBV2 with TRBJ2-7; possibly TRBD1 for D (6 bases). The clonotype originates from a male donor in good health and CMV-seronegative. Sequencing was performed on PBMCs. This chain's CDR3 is CASMPGEGYEQYF. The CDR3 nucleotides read TGTGCCAGCATGCCAGGGGAAGGTTACGAGCAGTACTTC.